Reported below is one T cell receptor (beta chain). This record comes from a study of blood T cell repertoires in COVID-19. With 0 bases clipped from V and 5 bases from J, the junction kept 6 bases outside the gene matches. CDR1 is SSHAT, CDR2 FNYEAQ, per germline (reference sequence). The CDR3 is 15 amino acids. In the authors' methods: Nucleated cell counts were estimated from reference gene primer amplification. Generated by immunoSEQ multiplex PCR, the TCRdb table keeps only in-frame clones and is missing some. V and J calls plus clone size are reproduced from that table; the DNA served to infer D and trimming. The sample carries 110,000 or so clones, 85% recorded once.

The chain combines TRBV7-7 with TRBJ2-5; TRBD1 matches at 7 bases. This clonotype was obtained from a human donor in a cohort sampled during active COVID-19. Sequenced material: peripheral blood. The CDR3 region is CASSLANVRGETQYF. The CDR3 DNA reads as TGTGCCAGCAGCTTAGCGAATGTCAGGGGGGAGACCCAGTACTTC.